The entry below gives a single T cell receptor (beta chain) sequence along with its context. Trimming removed 2 bases from V and 7 bases from J, with 9 bases in between. The CDR3 contains 11 residues. The germline V gene encodes CDR1 SQVTM and CDR2 ANQGSEA. In the authors' methods: Researchers report that nucleated cell counts were estimated from reference gene primer amplification. The table came from immunoSEQ multiplex PCR; TCRdb's copy has only in-frame clones and leaves some out. V, J and clone size derive from that table, while D and trimming were established from the DNA sequence. The table has about 160,000 clones, about nine tenths seen once. This sample is drawn from a study of blood T cell repertoires in COVID-19. Study-wide context: Both acute and convalescent COVID-19 samples were obtained from the United States, Italy and Spain. PBMCs, B-cell-depleted T cells, or T cells provided the cDNA or gDNA that made up the material.

The chain employs TRBV29-1 and TRBJ2-7; D is undetermined. This receptor was obtained from a woman aged 55 to 70 with active or convalescent COVID-19. Sequencing input: peripheral blood. CDR3: CSVESLREQYF. DNA of the CDR3: TGCAGCGTTGAATCCCTCAGAGAGCAGTACTTC.